These 14 T cell receptor beta chains share one sample of origin, sequenced in a study of cytomegalovirus exposure and HLA in healthy donors. Vbeta (60) and Jbeta (13) primers were used in the PCR. TCRdb's table, derived via immunoSEQ multiplex PCR, lists solely in-frame clones and lacks some. The table includes around 140,000 clones, almost 85% detected once. Sequences were obtained from PBMCs. The receptor source for this set is a woman aged 55 to 70 in good health and CMV-seropositive.

The chain has TRBV5-6 and TRBJ1-2, with 10 bases lining up with TRBD1. Germline V gives CDR1 SGHDT, CDR2 YYEEEE. V lost 2 bases, J lost 5 bases, and 12 bases stayed unmatched. The CDR3 extends over 17 amino acids. The CDR3 is CASSFSTGGPFPYGYTF. Here the CDR3 DNA reads TGTGCCAGCAGCTTTTCGACAGGGGGCCCCTTTCCTTATGGCTACACCTTC.

A single count supports this clone. The genes are TRBV25-1 and TRBJ2-7; 10 bases are a match to TRBD2. This CDR3 comprises 16 residues. The V gene end was trimmed by 8 bases and the J gene end by 0 bases; junction bases not matched to a gene: 10. Germline V gene data show CDR1 as MGHDK and CDR2 as SYGVNS. The CDR3 spells CASSLSGTSASYEQYF. Here the CDR3 DNA reads TGTGCCAGCTCTCTTTCCGGGACTAGCGCCTCCTACGAGCAGTACTTC.

The J gene is TRBJ1-2, the V gene TRBV7-2, with a weak D call TRBD1 (5 bases). This CDR3 has 11 residues. CDR1 is SGHTA and CDR2 is FQGNSA in the germline V gene. V was cut by 6 bases and J by 7 bases, with 9 bases left in between. For the CDR3, the DNA is TGTGCCAGCAGTCGTACAGGTGGCTACACCTTC. It specifies CASSRTGGYTF.

The chain employs TRBV27 and TRBJ1-5; no reliable D call. The CDR3 is made up of 15 amino acids. Germline values: CDR1 MNHEY, CDR2 SMNVEV (reference sequence). V was clipped by 2 bases and J by 7 bases, with 15 bases between them. CDR3 loop: CASSLTNTLPQPQHF. The DNA of the CDR3 is TGTGCCAGCAGTTTAACAAACACGTTACCCCAGCCCCAGCATTTT.

J is TRBJ1-1 and V is TRBV19; no clear D. Per the germline V gene, CDR1 is LNHDA and CDR2 is SQIVND (reference sequence). The CDR3 is 13 residues long. V lost 5 bases and J lost 3, with 10 bases in between. The CDR3 nucleotides read TGTGCCAGTAGTTTCGAGGGAGACACTGAAGCTTTCTTT. Amino acid sequence: CASSFEGDTEAFF.

Worth noting for this clone: Different DNA sequences within this sample yield the same CDR3. The V call is TRBV25-1, the J call TRBJ2-1; tentatively, D is TRBD1 (6 bases). The CDR3 loop spans 14 amino acids. Germline V gives CDR1 MGHDK, CDR2 SYGVNS. V lost 1 base and J 5 bases, leaving 9 bases between the germline ends. The CDR3 coding sequence is TGTGCCAGCAGTGAATCCGGACAGAACAATGAGCAGTTCTTC. This translates into CASSESGQNNEQFF.

This chain uses TRBV4-2 with TRBJ2-5, with D perhaps matching TRBD2 (5 bases). V gave up 4 bases and J gave up 5 bases, with 14 bases separating them. CDR1 and CDR2 from the germline V gene are LGHNA and YNFKEQ. The CDR3 extends over 14 amino acids. CDR3 amino acids: CASSPSGIGETQYF. DNA of the CDR3: TGTGCCAGCAGCCCCTCCGGGATCGGGGAGACCCAGTACTTC.

This clone has only one observation. The V and J genes are TRBV27 and TRBJ2-1; 9 nucleotides match TRBD2. V trimming: 5 bases; J trimming: 9 bases; junction bases outside the gene matches: 8. In germline, CDR1 is MNHEY, CDR2 SMNVEV (reference sequence). The CDR3 consists of 14 residues. In DNA form, the CDR3 reads TGTGCCAGCAGTCCGGGACTAGCTTCGAGTGAGCAGTTCTTC. It codes for CASSPGLASSEQFF.

This rearrangement joins TRBV4-1 to TRBJ1-4; D gene uncertain. The germline V gene has CDR1 MGHRA and CDR2 YSYEKL. Trimming cost V 1 base and J 8 bases, with 8 bases left between them. The CDR3 sequence is 13 residues long. The CDR3 protein is CASSQGQGEKLFF. The CDR3 DNA sequence: TGCGCCAGCAGCCAAGGACAAGGCGAAAAACTGTTTTTT.

The V gene is TRBV18, the J gene TRBJ1-1; tentatively, D is TRBD1 (5 bases). Trimming removed 6 bases at V and 7 bases at J, with 18 bases between. The CDR3 consists of 14 residues. The germline CDR1 and CDR2 sequences are KGHSH and LQKENI. The CDR3: CASSPWLGQGEAFF. CDR3 DNA: TGTGCCAGCTCCCCATGGTTAGGCCAGGGTGAAGCTTTCTTT.

In its sample, this clone was seen once. The chain uses TRBV5-1 and TRBJ2-7, with 10 bases matching TRBD2. This CDR3 is built from 15 residues. V gave up 2 bases and J gave up 4 bases; unmatched junction bases: 6. The germline CDR1 and CDR2 sequences are SGHRS and YFSETQ. The CDR3 sequence is CASSFASGSSYEQYF. Written as DNA, the CDR3 is TGCGCCAGCAGCTTTGCTAGCGGGAGCTCATACGAGCAGTACTTC.

The chain links TRBV6-6 to TRBJ1-2; D possibly corresponds to TRBD1 (6 bases). The CDR3 is 15 amino acids. Germline V gene sequence: CDR1 MNHNY, CDR2 SVGAGI (reference sequence). V was shortened by 6 bases and J by 2 bases, with 16 bases between the two germline ends. CDR3 DNA: TGTGCCAGCAGCGCGCGGGGGCAGGGCAACTATGGCTACACCTTC. Translation gives CASSARGQGNYGYTF.

This chain joins TRBV30 and TRBJ2-7; TRBD1 is a possible D gene (5 bases). The CDR3 is made up of 16 amino acids. CDR1 and CDR2 from the germline V gene are GTSNPN and SVGIG (reference sequence). Trimming took off 0 bases at V and 2 bases at J, with 17 bases between the two ends. The CDR3 region is CAWSVAGARSPYEQYF. The CDR3, as DNA: TGTGCCTGGAGTGTAGCTGGGGCGCGATCCCCCTACGAGCAGTACTTC.

As concerns this clone: This same CDR3 is encoded by further DNA sequences in the sample. The chain couples TRBV27 to TRBJ1-3, with TRBD1 matching over 8 bases. This CDR3 has 14 residues. Trimming removed 6 bases from V and 2 bases from J; junction bases left unmatched: 3. Germline CDR1 and CDR2: MNHEY and SMNVEV (reference sequence). The CDR3 DNA sequence: TGTGCCAGCAGGCAGACAGGGGCTGGAAACACCATATATTTT. Its protein is CASRQTGAGNTIYF.